Listed below are T cell receptor beta chains from one sample, sequenced in a study of human T cells and chemical hapten exposure. TCRdb analysed the RACE reads with MiXCR anew, one entry per CDR3 protein. The table lists a few hundred thousand distinct CDR3 sequences, approximately 5% of them singletons. Here the sequenced sample was whole blood, taken in connection with sensitization to the hapten diphenylcyclopropenone (DPC). These receptors all come from a woman aged 18-30 years with alopecia areata. Some clones in this sample may be carry-over from other donors' samples. Each CDR3 is given with its conserved first and last residue. D genes are given only for firm matches. Size is omitted from some rows. Given values are once, few, many or a class for expanded clones.

V gene: TRBV6-4; clone size: many; D gene: .; J gene: TRBJ1-1; CDR3 protein: CASSVGGTNTEAFF; CDR3 DNA: TGTGCCAGCAGTGTCGGCGGAACGAACACTGAAGCTTTCTTT
V gene: TRBV4-2; clone size: .; D gene: TRBD2; J gene: TRBJ2-6; CDR3 protein: CASSQEGLAGGPGANVLTF; CDR3 DNA: TGTGCCAGCAGCCAGGAGGGACTAGCGGGGGGGCCTGGGGCCAACGTCCTGACTTTC
V gene: TRBV20-1; clone size: many; D gene: .; J gene: TRBJ1-1; CDR3 protein: CSARGPPGNTEAFF; CDR3 DNA: TGCAGTGCTAGAGGTCCCCCAGGGAACACTGAAGCTTTCTTT
V gene: TRBV7-3; clone size: few; D gene: TRBD1; J gene: TRBJ2-4; CDR3 protein: CASSLTARGQGNDIQYF; CDR3 DNA: TGTGCCAGCAGCTTAACGGCCAGGGGACAGGGGAACGACATTCAGTACTTC
V gene: TRBV7-8; clone size: many; D gene: .; J gene: TRBJ1-6; CDR3 protein: CASSLGFWNSPLHF; CDR3 DNA: TGTGCCAGCAGTTTAGGGTTCTGGAATTCACCCCTCCACTTT
V gene: TRBV6-2/TRBV6-3; clone size: many; D gene: .; J gene: TRBJ1-6; CDR3 protein: CASTNNSPLHF; CDR3 DNA: TGTGCCAGCACCAACAATTCACCCCTCCACTTT
V gene: TRBV5-1; clone size: once; D gene: TRBD1; J gene: TRBJ2-2; CDR3 protein: CASSRTGTGELFF; CDR3 DNA: TGCGCCAGCAGCCGGACAGGGACCGGGGAGCTGTTTTTT
V gene: TRBV5-1; clone size: .; D gene: TRBD1; J gene: TRBJ1-6; CDR3 protein: CASSPVGTANSPLHF; CDR3 DNA: TGCGCCAGCAGCCCAGTGGGGACAGCGAATTCACCCCTCCACTTT
V gene: TRBV10-3; clone size: few; D gene: .; J gene: TRBJ2-7; CDR3 protein: CAISESGSYEQYF; CDR3 DNA: TGTGCCATCAGTGAGTCGGGCTCCTACGAGCAGTACTTC
V gene: TRBV11-2; clone size: few; D gene: .; J gene: TRBJ1-4; CDR3 protein: CASSLDGGAWEKLFF; CDR3 DNA: TGTGCCAGCAGCTTAGACGGGGGCGCTTGGGAAAAACTGTTTTTT
V gene: TRBV7-2; clone size: .; D gene: .; J gene: TRBJ2-2; CDR3 protein: CASSFGREDTGELFF; CDR3 DNA: TGTGCCAGCAGCTTTGGCAGGGAGGACACCGGGGAGCTGTTTTTT
V gene: TRBV18; clone size: few; D gene: TRBD1; J gene: TRBJ1-5; CDR3 protein: CASSPGQGGLQPQHF; CDR3 DNA: TGTGCCAGCTCACCAGGACAGGGTGGGTTACAGCCCCAGCATTTT